At least ten counts were recorded for the clone carrying this TCR beta chain. Its antigen remains unknown. Clinical symptoms, serum thyroxine and TRAb, thyroid ultrasound and orbital computed tomography together formed the diagnostic basis. Trimming at V came to 6 bases and at J to 2 bases, leaving 5 bases not matched to a gene. This CDR3 has 15 amino acids. Germline CDR1 is WSHSY and CDR2 is SAAADI. The data were taken from a study of T cells in Graves' hyperthyroidism and ophthalmopathy. Study as a whole: At initial diagnosis, before any treatment had begun, peripheral blood was obtained. Points from the study as a whole: Among thyroid clonotypes expanded above 0.001, most also appeared in blood.

The TCR beta CDR3 regions underwent amplification using RNA transcripts as the source. The HTBI primer set drove a first-round RT-PCR of the TCR CDR3. TCRdb re-called the multiplex PCR reads through MiXCR, storing one row per CDR3 protein. The repertoire holds under 350,000 distinct CDR3 sequences, with over 15% as singletons. The chain employs TRBV10-2 and TRBJ2-3; 10 bases are shared with TRBD2. The receptor's source is a woman aged 55-69 years with Graves' ophthalmopathy. Sequenced sample: blood. The CDR3 DNA reads as TGCGCCAGCAGACCTAGCGGGGGATACACAGATACGCAGTATTTT. Its protein is CASRPSGGYTDTQYF.